The rows below give T cell receptor beta chains drawn from one sample of a study of T cell changes during pregnancy in multiple sclerosis. Sequenced by immunoSEQ multiplex PCR; TCRdb stores in-frame clones only, minus some. The table has approximately 43,000 clones, approximately 92% seen once. Here the sequenced sample was CD8+ T cells from peripheral blood mononuclear cells, taken after pregnancy. The receptors shown here come from a female donor with multiple sclerosis, enrolled in a pregnancy study. Each CDR3 is given with its conserved first and last residue. The D gene is left open where the match is weak. Expanded clones are given a class, and other clones once, few, many or no size at all.

NA	TRBV4-1	TRBD1	TRBJ1-1	TGCGCCAGCAGCCTCCCGACAGGGGGAACTGAGACTGAAGCTTTCTTT	CASSLPTGGTETEAFF
NA	TRBV7-9	NA	TRBJ1-1	TGTGCCAGCAGCCTCCAGGTGGAAGCTTTCTTT	CASSLQVEAFF
NA	TRBV28	NA	TRBJ2-2	TGTGCCAGCAGTCCCGGACTCCCCGGGGAGCTGTTTTTT	CASSPGLPGELFF
NA	TRBV7-9	NA	TRBJ2-2	TGTGCCAGCAGCTCTCTAGCGCTTTGGAACACCGGGGAGCTGTTTTTT	CASSSLALWNTGELFF
NA	TRBV19	TRBD2	TRBJ2-7	TGTGCCAGTAGTATTTCAGCGGGAGGGCACGAGCAGTACTTC	CASSISAGGHEQYF
NA	TRBV9	NA	TRBJ2-7	TGTGCCAGCAGCGTAGGGTCAGGGCGGCAGTACTTC	CASSVGSGRQYF
NA	TRBV19	NA	TRBJ1-2	TGTGCCAGTAGTATAGAAACAGGGCTTGGGTATGGCTACACCTTC	CASSIETGLGYGYTF
NA	TRBV2	TRBD2	TRBJ2-1	TGTGCCAGCGAGCGGGGGGTCTACAATGAGCAGTTCTTC	CASERGVYNEQFF
NA	TRBV30	TRBD1	TRBJ2-7	TGTGCCTGGAGTTTGCCGGGACAGGGGGCGGACGAGCAGTACTTC	CAWSLPGQGADEQYF
NA	TRBV19	TRBD2	TRBJ2-1	TGTGCCAGTAGTATATTGACTAGCTCTGAGCAGTTCTTC	CASSILTSSEQFF
NA	TRBV4-3	NA	TRBJ2-7	TGCGCCAGCAGCCAAGCCCCCCGGGGGTACGAGCAGTACTTC	CASSQAPRGYEQYF
NA	TRBV19	NA	TRBJ1-5	TGTGCCAGTAGTGTCGAGAATCAGCCCCAGCATTTT	CASSVENQPQHF
NA	TRBV11-2	TRBD1	TRBJ2-1	TGTGCCAGCAGCTTACCCCCGGGACAGGGTTACAATGAGCAGTTCTTC	CASSLPPGQGYNEQFF
NA	TRBV18	TRBD2	TRBJ2-3	TGTGCCAGCTCACCAAGGACTAGCGGGGGGAGCACAGATACGCAGTATTTT	CASSPRTSGGSTDTQYF
NA	TRBV9	NA	TRBJ2-1	TGTGCCAGCAGCGTAGCCCCAGGGGGGTCGGACAATGAGCAGTTCTTC	CASSVAPGGSDNEQFF
once	TRBV2	NA	TRBJ2-1	TGTGCCAGCGGTGACTATTCCCCCTACAATGAGCAGTTCTTC	CASGDYSPYNEQFF
NA	TRBV27	NA	TRBJ1-1	TGTGCCAGCAGTTTAGTCAGGGGAGGGACTGAAGCTTTCTTT	CASSLVRGGTEAFF
NA	TRBV5-4	TRBD1	TRBJ1-3	TGTGCCAGCAGCCCATCGGGACAGGGCTCTGGAAACACCATATATTTT	CASSPSGQGSGNTIYF
NA	TRBV9	NA	TRBJ2-3	TGTGCCAGCAGCCCCTCGACTACCCCGGATACGCAGTATTTT	CASSPSTTPDTQYF
NA	TRBV18	TRBD2	TRBJ2-1	TGTGCCAGCTCATCGCTAGCGGGCGATACCTACAATGAGCAGTTCTTC	CASSSLAGDTYNEQFF
NA	TRBV4-2	NA	TRBJ1-1	TGTGCCAGCAGCCAAGATAGCACCACTGAAGCTTTCTTT	CASSQDSTTEAFF
NA	TRBV7-9	TRBD1	TRBJ1-1	TGTGCCAGCAGCGGACAGGGGAATCTGAACACTGAAGCTTTCTTT	CASSGQGNLNTEAFF
NA	TRBV2	NA	TRBJ2-5	TGTGCCAGCAGTGAAGCGCGTCCCCAAGAGACCCAGTACTTC	CASSEARPQETQYF
NA	TRBV19	TRBD2	TRBJ2-7	TGTGCCAGTAGTACGGGCGGGGGAAGGTCGTACGAGCAGTACTTC	CASSTGGGRSYEQYF
NA	TRBV27	NA	TRBJ2-5	TGTGCCAGCAGTTTATTAGGGGAAGAGACCCAGTACTTC	CASSLLGEETQYF
NA	TRBV7-6	TRBD1	TRBJ2-1	TGTGCCAGCAGCTACAGGGGCAACTCCTACAATGAGCAGTTCTTC	CASSYRGNSYNEQFF
NA	TRBV29-1	NA	TRBJ2-3	TGCAGCGTGACAGAGCCCACTAGCACAGATACGCAGTATTTT	CSVTEPTSTDTQYF
NA	TRBV7-3	NA	TRBJ1-2	TGTGCCAGCAGCATGGACAGATCCAACTATGGCTACACCTTC	CASSMDRSNYGYTF
NA	TRBV27	TRBD2	TRBJ2-7	TGTGCCAGCAGTTTATCCGGGACTAAAAGCTCCTACGAGCAGTACTTC	CASSLSGTKSSYEQYF
NA	TRBV13	TRBD1	TRBJ1-2	TGTGCCAGCAGCTTAGGTGACAGGGATCACTATGGCTACACCTTC	CASSLGDRDHYGYTF
NA	TRBV29-1	TRBD1	TRBJ2-5	TGCAGCGTTGAAACAGGGGGCCTTGATCCGGGGAAAGAGACCCAGTACTTC	CSVETGGLDPGKETQYF
NA	TRBV27	TRBD2	TRBJ2-1	TGTGCCAGCAGCCGACGAGGGACTAGCGGCCTAGGGTCCTACAATGAGCAGTTCTTC	CASSRRGTSGLGSYNEQFF
once	TRBV27	TRBD1	TRBJ1-1	TGTGCCAGCAGTCCGGGACAGCAGATAAAACACACTGAAGCTTTCTTT	CASSPGQQIKHTEAFF
once	TRBV15	TRBD2	TRBJ2-1	TGTGCCACCAGCAGACGTCATAAGCTAGCGGCTTACAATGAGCAGTTCTTC	CATSRRHKLAAYNEQFF
NA	TRBV29-1	NA	TRBJ1-1	TGCAGCGTTGACGGGGTGGCACATAAAGTCGAAGCTTTCTTT	CSVDGVAHKVEAFF
NA	TRBV7-9	NA	TRBJ2-1	TGTGCCAGCAGCCTGGTCGCAGGAGGCAATGAGCAGTTCTTC	CASSLVAGGNEQFF
NA	TRBV19	TRBD1	TRBJ1-6	TGTGCCACCTCACTTTGGAGGGACAGAATTTCACCCCTCCACTTT	CATSLWRDRISPLHF
NA	TRBV4-1	NA	TRBJ2-5	TGCGCCAGCAGCCAAGCAGATCCCCAAGAGACCCAGTACTTC	CASSQADPQETQYF
NA	TRBV5-8	TRBD1	TRBJ1-2	TGTGCCAGCAGCCCCGGGACAGTTTTTGGCTACACCTTC	CASSPGTVFGYTF
NA	TRBV30	NA	TRBJ1-2	TGTGCCTGGACTTCGTTTAACTATGGCTACACCTTC	CAWTSFNYGYTF